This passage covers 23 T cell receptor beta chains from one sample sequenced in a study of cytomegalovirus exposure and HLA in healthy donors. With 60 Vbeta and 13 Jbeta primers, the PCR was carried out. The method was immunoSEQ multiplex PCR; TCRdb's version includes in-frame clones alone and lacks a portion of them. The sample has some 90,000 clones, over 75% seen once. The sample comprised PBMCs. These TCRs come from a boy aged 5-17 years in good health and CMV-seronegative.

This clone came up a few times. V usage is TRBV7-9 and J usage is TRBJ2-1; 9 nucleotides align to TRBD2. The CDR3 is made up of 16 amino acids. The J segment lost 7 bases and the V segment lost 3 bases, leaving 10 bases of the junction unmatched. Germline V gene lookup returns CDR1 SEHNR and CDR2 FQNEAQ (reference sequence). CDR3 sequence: CASSFSKRGVSNEQFF. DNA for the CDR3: TGTGCCAGCAGCTTCTCTAAGCGGGGGGTATCAAATGAGCAGTTCTTC.

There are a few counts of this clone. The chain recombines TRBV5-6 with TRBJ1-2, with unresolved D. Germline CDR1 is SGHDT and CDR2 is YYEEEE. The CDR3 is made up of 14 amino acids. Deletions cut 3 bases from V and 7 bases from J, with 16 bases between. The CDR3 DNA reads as TGTGCCAGCAGCTACCCCGGGGATTTAGTTGGCTACACCTTC. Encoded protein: CASSYPGDLVGYTF.

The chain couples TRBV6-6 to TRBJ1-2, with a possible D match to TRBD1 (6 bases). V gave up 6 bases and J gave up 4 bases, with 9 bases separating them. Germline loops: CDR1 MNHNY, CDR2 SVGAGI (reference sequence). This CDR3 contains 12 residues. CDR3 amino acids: CASSPDSYGYTF. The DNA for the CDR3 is TGTGCCAGCAGCCCGGACAGCTATGGCTACACCTTC.

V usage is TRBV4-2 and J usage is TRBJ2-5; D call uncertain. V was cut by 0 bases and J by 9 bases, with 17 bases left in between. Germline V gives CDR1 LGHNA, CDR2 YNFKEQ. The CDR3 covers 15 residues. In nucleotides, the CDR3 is TGTGCCAGCAGCCAAGATTTTGCGGTACTCCGGGCCCAGTACTTC. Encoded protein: CASSQDFAVLRAQYF.

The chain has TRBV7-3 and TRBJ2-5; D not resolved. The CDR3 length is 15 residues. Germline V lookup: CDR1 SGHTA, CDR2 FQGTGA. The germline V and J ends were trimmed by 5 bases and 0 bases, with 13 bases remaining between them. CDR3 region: CASSHGRGYQETQYF. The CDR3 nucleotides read TGTGCCAGCAGCCATGGTCGTGGCTACCAAGAGACCCAGTACTTC.

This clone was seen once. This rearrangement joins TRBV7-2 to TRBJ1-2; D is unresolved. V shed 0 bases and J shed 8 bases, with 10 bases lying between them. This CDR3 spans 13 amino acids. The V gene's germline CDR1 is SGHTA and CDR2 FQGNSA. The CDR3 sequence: CASSLAGGFGYTF. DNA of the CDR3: TGTGCCAGCAGCTTAGCAGGAGGGTTCGGCTACACCTTC.

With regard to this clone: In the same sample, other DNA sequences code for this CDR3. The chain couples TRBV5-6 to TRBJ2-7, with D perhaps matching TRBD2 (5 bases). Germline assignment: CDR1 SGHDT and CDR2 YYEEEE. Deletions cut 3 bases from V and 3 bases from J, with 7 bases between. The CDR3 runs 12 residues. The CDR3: CASSSRGYEQYF. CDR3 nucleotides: TGTGCCAGCAGCTCCCGGGGCTACGAGCAGTACTTC.

The CDR3 protein is CAISERGGTYNEQFF. In DNA, the CDR3 is TGTGCCATCAGTGAGCGGGGGGGAACGTACAATGAGCAGTTCTTC. J is TRBJ2-1 and V is TRBV10-3; 8 positions agree with TRBD2. The V gene's germline CDR1 is ENHRY and CDR2 SYGVKD. The V gene end was trimmed by 2 bases and the J gene end by 4 bases; junction bases not matched to a gene: 4. This CDR3 region has 15 residues.

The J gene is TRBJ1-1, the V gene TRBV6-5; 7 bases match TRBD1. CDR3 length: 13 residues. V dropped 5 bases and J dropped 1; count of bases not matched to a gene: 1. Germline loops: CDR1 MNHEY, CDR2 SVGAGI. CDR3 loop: CASSRQGNTEAFF. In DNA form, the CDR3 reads TGTGCCAGCAGTCGACAGGGGAACACTGAAGCTTTCTTT.

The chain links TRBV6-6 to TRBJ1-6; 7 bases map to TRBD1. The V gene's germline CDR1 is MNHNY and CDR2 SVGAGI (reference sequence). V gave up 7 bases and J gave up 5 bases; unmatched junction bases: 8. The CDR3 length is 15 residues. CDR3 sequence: CASKTPGQNNSPLHF. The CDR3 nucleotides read TGTGCCAGCAAAACTCCGGGACAGAATAATTCACCCCTCCACTTT.

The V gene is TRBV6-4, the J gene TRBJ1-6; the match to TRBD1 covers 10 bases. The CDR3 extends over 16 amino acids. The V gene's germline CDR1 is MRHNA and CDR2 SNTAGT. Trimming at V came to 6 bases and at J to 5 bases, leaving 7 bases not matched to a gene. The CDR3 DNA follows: TGTGCCAGCAGGGAGACAGGGGGCGAGAATAATTCACCCCTCCACTTT. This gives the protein CASRETGGENNSPLHF.

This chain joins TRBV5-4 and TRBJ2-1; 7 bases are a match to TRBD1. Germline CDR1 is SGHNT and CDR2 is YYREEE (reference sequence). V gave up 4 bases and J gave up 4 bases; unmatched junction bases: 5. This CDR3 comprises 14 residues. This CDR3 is CASSIPTGYNEQFF. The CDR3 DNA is TGTGCCAGCAGCATACCGACAGGGTACAATGAGCAGTTCTTC.

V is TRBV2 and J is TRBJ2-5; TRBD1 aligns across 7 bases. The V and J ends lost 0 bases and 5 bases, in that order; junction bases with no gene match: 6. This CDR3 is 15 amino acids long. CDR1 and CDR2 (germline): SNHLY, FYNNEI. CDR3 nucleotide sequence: TGTGCCAGCAGTGAAGCGCTACAGGGGACGGAGACCCAGTACTTC. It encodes CASSEALQGTETQYF.

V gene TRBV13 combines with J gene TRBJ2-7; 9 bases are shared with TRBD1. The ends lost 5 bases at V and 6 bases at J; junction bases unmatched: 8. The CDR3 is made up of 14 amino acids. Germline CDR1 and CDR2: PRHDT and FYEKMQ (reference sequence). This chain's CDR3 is CASSRDRVSVEQYF. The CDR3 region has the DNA TGTGCCAGCAGCCGGGACAGGGTTTCAGTCGAGCAGTACTTC.

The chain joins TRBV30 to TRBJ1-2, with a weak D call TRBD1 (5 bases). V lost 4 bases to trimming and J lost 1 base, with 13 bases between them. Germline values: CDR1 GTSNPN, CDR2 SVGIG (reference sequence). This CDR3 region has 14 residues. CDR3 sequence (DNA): TGTGCCTGGACATGGACAAAATTTAACTATGGCTACACCTTC. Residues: CAWTWTKFNYGYTF.

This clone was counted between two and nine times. The CDR3 protein is CASKGSDNEQYF. The CDR3 DNA is TGCGCCAGCAAGGGGTCGGACAACGAGCAGTACTTC. This chain uses TRBV5-1 with TRBJ2-7, with D perhaps matching TRBD1 (5 bases). Per the germline V gene, CDR1 is SGHRS and CDR2 is YFSETQ. This CDR3 is 12 amino acids long. V lost 6 bases to trimming and J lost 5 bases, with 12 bases between them.

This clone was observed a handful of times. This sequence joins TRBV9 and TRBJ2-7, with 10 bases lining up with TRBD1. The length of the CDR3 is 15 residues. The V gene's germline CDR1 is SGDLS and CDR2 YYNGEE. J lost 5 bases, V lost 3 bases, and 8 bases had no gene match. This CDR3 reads CASSGMGQGWNEQYF. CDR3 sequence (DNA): TGTGCCAGCAGCGGGATGGGACAGGGGTGGAACGAGCAGTACTTC.

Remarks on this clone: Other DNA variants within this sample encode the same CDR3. In DNA form, the CDR3 reads TGTGCCAGCAGCTCAGGTGTGACAGATACGCAGTATTTT. The encoded protein is CASSSGVTDTQYF. V gene TRBV7-9 combines with J gene TRBJ2-3, with D unresolved. This CDR3 is 13 amino acids long. The germline V gene has CDR1 SEHNR and CDR2 FQNEAQ (reference sequence). V was clipped by 4 bases and J by 3 bases, with 8 bases between them. Based on the CDR3 plus reference TRBV7-9 and TRBJ2-3, the full variable domain is DTGVSQNPRHKITKRGQNVTFRCDPISEHNRLYWYRQTLGQGPEFLTYFQNEAQLEKSRLLSDRFSAERPKGSFSTLEIQRTEQGDSAMYLCASSSGVTDTQYFGPGTRLTVL.

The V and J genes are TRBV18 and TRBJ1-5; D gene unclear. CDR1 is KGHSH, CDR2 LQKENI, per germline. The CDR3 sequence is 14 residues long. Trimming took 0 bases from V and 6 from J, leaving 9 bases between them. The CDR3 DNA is TGTGCCAGCTCACCACCGAACGAGGGTCAGCCCCAGCATTTT. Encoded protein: CASSPPNEGQPQHF.

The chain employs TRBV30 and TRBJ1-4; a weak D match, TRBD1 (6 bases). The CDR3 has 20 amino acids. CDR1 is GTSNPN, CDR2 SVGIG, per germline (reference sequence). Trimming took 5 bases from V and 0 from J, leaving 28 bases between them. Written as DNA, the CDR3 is TGTGCCTGGCGACCGCCGGGACACCTACCAAACCGGGCAACTAATGAAAAACTGTTTTTT. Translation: CAWRPPGHLPNRATNEKLFF.

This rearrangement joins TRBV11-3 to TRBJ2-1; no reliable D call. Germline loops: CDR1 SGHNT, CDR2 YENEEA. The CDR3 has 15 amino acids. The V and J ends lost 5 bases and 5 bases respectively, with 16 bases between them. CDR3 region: CASSPGDYRNNEQFF. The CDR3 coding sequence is TGTGCCAGCAGCCCAGGTGATTATAGAAACAATGAGCAGTTCTTC.

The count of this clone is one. Here the CDR3 reads CASSLIMNTEAFF. The CDR3 DNA sequence: TGTGCCAGCAGCCTTATTATGAACACTGAAGCTTTCTTT. The rearrangement links TRBV5-4 to TRBJ1-1, with no clear D. CDR1 is SGHNT and CDR2 is YYREEE in the germline V gene (reference sequence). The V gene lost 4 bases and the J gene lost 0 bases, with 7 bases spanning the gap. This CDR3 region has 13 residues.

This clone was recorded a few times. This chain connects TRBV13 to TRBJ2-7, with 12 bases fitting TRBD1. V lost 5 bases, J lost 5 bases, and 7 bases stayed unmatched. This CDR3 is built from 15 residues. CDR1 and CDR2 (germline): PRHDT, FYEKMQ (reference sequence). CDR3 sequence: CASSAGTGGYDEQYF. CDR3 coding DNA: TGTGCCAGCAGCGCGGGGACAGGGGGCTACGACGAGCAGTACTTC. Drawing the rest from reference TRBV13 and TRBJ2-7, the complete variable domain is AAGVIQSPRHLIKEKRETATLKCYPIPRHDTVYWYQQGPGQDPQFLISFYEKMQSDKGSIPDRFSAQQFSDYHSELNMSSLELGDSALYFCASSAGTGGYDEQYFGPGTRLTVT.